The entry that follows covers one TCR beta chain sequence. The assay was immunoSEQ multiplex PCR, and TCRdb's table has in-frame clones only and misses some. The sample has 630,000 or so clones, around 87% seen once; the top ten hold under 0.01%. The CDR3 loop spans 14 amino acids. Germline CDR1 MDHEN, CDR2 SYDVKM. J was trimmed by 3 bases and V by 4 bases; bases with no gene match: 3. The data were obtained in a study of shared T cell receptors in the human thymus. This sample also appeared in a second study, on human thymus T cells.

This clonotype originated in a boy under three years old with a congenital heart defect. Sequenced: thymocytes. This chain connects TRBV28 to TRBJ1-5, with TRBD1 identical over 7 bases. The CDR3: CASSWTGINQPQHF. CDR3 DNA: TGTGCCAGCAGTTGGACAGGAATCAATCAGCCCCAGCATTTT.